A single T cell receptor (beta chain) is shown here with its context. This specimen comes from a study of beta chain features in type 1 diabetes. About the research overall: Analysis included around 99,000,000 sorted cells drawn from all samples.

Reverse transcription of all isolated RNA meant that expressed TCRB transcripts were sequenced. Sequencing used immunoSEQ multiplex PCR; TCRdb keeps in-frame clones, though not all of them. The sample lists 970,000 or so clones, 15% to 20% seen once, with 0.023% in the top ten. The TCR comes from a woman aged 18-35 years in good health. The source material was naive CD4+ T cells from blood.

The CDR3 loop reads CAISGGRRDYGYTF. The CDR3 nucleotides are TGTGCCATCAGTGGAGGGCGTCGGGACTATGGCTACACCTTC. The chain carries TRBV10-3 and TRBJ1-2; D not resolved. Germline loops: CDR1 ENHRY, CDR2 SYGVKD. Deletions cut 4 bases from V and 3 bases from J, with 12 bases between. The CDR3 is 14 amino acids.